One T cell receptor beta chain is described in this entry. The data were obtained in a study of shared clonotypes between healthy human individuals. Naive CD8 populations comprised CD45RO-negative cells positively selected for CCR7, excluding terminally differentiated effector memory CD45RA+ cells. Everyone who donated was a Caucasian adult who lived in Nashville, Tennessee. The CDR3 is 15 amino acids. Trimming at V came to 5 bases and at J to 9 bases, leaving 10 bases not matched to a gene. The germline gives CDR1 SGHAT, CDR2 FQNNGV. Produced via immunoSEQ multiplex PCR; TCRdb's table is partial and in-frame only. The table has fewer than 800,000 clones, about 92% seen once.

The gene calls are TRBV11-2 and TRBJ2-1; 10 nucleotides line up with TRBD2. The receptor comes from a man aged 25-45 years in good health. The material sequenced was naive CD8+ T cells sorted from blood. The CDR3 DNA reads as TGTGCCAGCAGCCCCCTAGCGGGAGTAGGCGGTGAGCAGTTCTTC. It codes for CASSPLAGVGGEQFF.